These 14 T cell receptor beta chains were all obtained from the same sample, sequenced in a study of OX40 agonist ivuxolimab in advanced cancers. This table comes from immunoSEQ multiplex PCR, and its TCRdb copy is limited to in-frame clones, with some not included. Counted here are some 86,000 clones, around 84% occurring once; the ten biggest clones make up 6% to 8%. This material consisted of CD4+ or CD8+ T cells sorted from blood, taken in a trial of the OX40 agonist ivuxolimab. The receptor set was obtained from an adult with an advanced solid tumor such as melanoma, head and neck, liver or kidney cancer.

This sequence joins TRBV7-9 and TRBJ2-7; 9 bases map to TRBD1. Germline V gene lookup returns CDR1 SEHNR and CDR2 FQNEAQ (reference sequence). The CDR3 runs 14 residues. V was pared by 4 bases and J by 6 bases, with 7 bases of the junction left unmatched. CDR3 region: CASSSYRGRGEQYF. DNA of the CDR3: TGTGCCAGCAGCTCCTACAGGGGGCGAGGCGAGCAGTACTTC. The full variable domain, in which reference TRBV7-9 and TRBJ2-7 provide the parts outside the CDR3, is DTGVSQNPRHKITKRGQNVTFRCDPISEHNRLYWYRQTLGQGPEFLTYFQNEAQLEKSRLLSDRFSAERPKGSFSTLEIQRTEQGDSAMYLCASSSYRGRGEQYFGPGTRLTVT.

The chain has TRBV4-2 and TRBJ1-1; the D is unclear. The CDR3 is 13 amino acids. The V and J ends lost 5 bases and 1 base respectively, with 8 bases between them. Germline lookup yields CDR1 LGHNA and CDR2 YNFKEQ. The CDR3 loop reads CASSSAENTEAFF. Here the CDR3 DNA reads TGTGCCAGCAGCTCCGCAGAGAACACTGAAGCTTTCTTT.

The J gene is TRBJ2-1, the V gene TRBV12-2; TRBD2, the table's D call, lacks a check against the DNA. TRBV12-2 counts as a pseudogene. This CDR3 comprises 20 residues. The CDR3 bases are TGTGCAAGTCGCTTGAATCGGGATAGCGGACCTCCCACCTCCTACAATGAGCAGTTCTTC. Translation: CASRLNRDSGPPTSYNEQFF.

The V call is TRBV5-1, the J call TRBJ1-6; the D gene is possibly TRBD1 (6 bases). The CDR3 covers 14 residues. Trimming removed 3 bases at V and 4 bases at J, with 8 bases between. Germline CDR1 and CDR2: SGHRS and YFSETQ. The CDR3 reads CASSYDRYNSPLHF. The CDR3 bases are TGCGCCAGCAGCTATGACAGGTATAATTCACCCCTCCACTTT.

J is TRBJ1-2 and V is TRBV5-6, with no clear D. The CDR3 extends over 12 amino acids. Germline CDR1 and CDR2: SGHDT and YYEEEE. Trimming cost V 3 bases and J 4 bases, with 7 bases left between them. CDR3 loop: CASSSGPYGYTF. In nucleotides, the CDR3 is TGTGCCAGCAGCTCTGGACCCTATGGCTACACCTTC.

The chain links TRBV11-3 to TRBJ1-2, with a weak D call TRBD1 (5 bases). This CDR3 region has 15 residues. Germline V gene sequence: CDR1 SGHNT, CDR2 YENEEA. Trimming took off 3 bases at V and 0 bases at J, with 11 bases between the two ends. Here the CDR3 DNA reads TGTGCCAGCAGCTTGATGGGGACTACTAACTATGGCTACACCTTC. Residues: CASSLMGTTNYGYTF.

In this sample, this clone turned up once. J is TRBJ2-3 and V is TRBV5-1; 11 positions agree with TRBD2. The CDR3 runs 15 residues. Losses at the gene ends were 1 base for V and 4 bases for J; bases not matched to a gene: 2. Germline CDR1 reads SGHRS; CDR2 reads YFSETQ. The CDR3 sequence: CASSLTSGGADTQYF. CDR3 DNA: TGCGCCAGCAGCTTGACTAGCGGGGGCGCAGATACGCAGTATTTT.

V usage is TRBV7-3 and J usage is TRBJ1-2; TRBD1 matches 8 bases. Germline CDR1 reads SGHTA; CDR2 reads FQGTGA. The CDR3 runs to 15 residues. V shed 4 bases and J 7 bases; nucleotides not matched to a gene: 11. DNA of the CDR3: TGTGCCAGCAGCTCGTCCGGGACAGGAGCACGTGGCTACACCTTC. Its translation: CASSSSGTGARGYTF.

The CDR3 protein is CASTQRVYTEAFF. CDR3 nucleotides: TGTGCCAGCACCCAGAGGGTATACACTGAAGCTTTCTTT. The chain couples TRBV6-6 to TRBJ1-1; D is undetermined. Germline loops: CDR1 MNHNY, CDR2 SVGAGI (reference sequence). Trimming took off 7 bases at V and 3 bases at J, with 12 bases between the two ends. The length of the CDR3 is 13 residues.

This chain uses TRBV11-2 with TRBJ2-7; D is tentatively TRBD1 or TRBD2 (5 bases each). The germline V gene encodes CDR1 SGHAT and CDR2 FQNNGV. V lost 5 bases and J 1 base, leaving 18 bases between the germline ends. The length of the CDR3 is 16 residues. The CDR3 loop reads CASSRVGAPFSYEQYF. As DNA, the CDR3 is TGTGCCAGCAGCCGGGTCGGGGCCCCGTTTTCCTACGAGCAGTACTTC.

The chain carries TRBV5-6 and TRBJ1-2; D gene unclear. V was clipped by 0 bases and J by 8 bases, with 11 bases between them. The CDR3 length is 13 residues. From germline, CDR1 is SGHDT and CDR2 YYEEEE. CDR3 nucleotide sequence: TGTGCCAGCAGCTTGGCAGCCCTTAAGGGCTACACCTTC. Translated: CASSLAALKGYTF.

This clone has just a few counts. The chain uses TRBV6-5 and TRBJ1-2, with D perhaps matching TRBD1 (6 bases). The CDR3 extends over 15 amino acids. Trimming shortened V by 7 bases and J by 3 bases, and 18 bases separated the two germline ends. From germline, CDR1 is MNHEY and CDR2 SVGAGI. Written as DNA, the CDR3 is TGTGCCAGCACCAGACGGACAGCCGGTGACTATGGCTACACCTTC. Translation gives CASTRRTAGDYGYTF.

This clone was seen once. This chain connects TRBV7-8 to TRBJ2-7; 15 positions match TRBD2. CDR1 is SGHVS, CDR2 FQNEAQ, per germline. V shed 0 bases, J shed 0 bases, and the junction held 3 bases outside the gene matches. CDR3 length: 18 amino acids. CDR3 region: CASSLAGLAGGLSYEQYF. The CDR3 DNA follows: TGTGCCAGCAGCTTAGCGGGACTAGCGGGGGGCCTCTCCTACGAGCAGTACTTC.

The J gene is TRBJ2-7, the V gene TRBV2; TRBD2 matches 11 bases. The length of the CDR3 is 15 residues. Germline V gene data show CDR1 as SNHLY and CDR2 as FYNNEI. Trimming at V came to 6 bases and at J to 1 base, leaving 5 bases not matched to a gene. CDR3 protein: CASRGTSGPSYEQYF. CDR3 DNA: TGTGCCAGCAGAGGGACTAGCGGCCCTTCCTACGAGCAGTACTTC.